Listed here is a single T cell receptor (beta chain). Its antigen has not been determined. No base quality information exists; no much larger clone differs at one position. This record belongs to a study of identical twins (dated by TCRdb to the mid-2010s). About the study as a whole: To test whether fetal clonotypes persist, this study deep-sequenced TCR alpha and beta repertoires from monozygotic twins, from unrelated adults of various ages, and from cord blood. To rule out contamination, the twin experiments were replicated at different times with different library preparation protocols.

The receptor library was made with 5' RACE. Data came from an Illumina HiSeq 2000. A universal primer binding site was added through template switching, and the final cDNA carried a unique molecular identifier so that TCR cDNA molecules could be counted accurately. Specific primers in the conserved constant-segment region were used to synthesize first-strand cDNA for TCR alpha and beta chains. To control for contamination, each cDNA library was double barcoded with a SMART-Mk sample barcode plus Illumina barcodes. TruSeq adapter sequences along with Illumina sample barcodes were introduced in two successive PCR steps. The Illumina HiSeq platform was used with custom primers to sequence TCR alpha and beta cDNA libraries. The study's processing was this. MiGEC processed the raw reads to extract unique molecular identifiers, while MiXCR was used to determine the CDR3 positions. For each individual, recombination models were inferred using an EM algorithm with the repgenHMM and IGoR tools. The tcR package in R was used for shared clonotype analysis, with sharing normalized by the product of cloneset sizes. To study raw recombination without the effects of thymic and clonal selection, out-of-frame nonproductive sequences were analyzed. The raw public data were reprocessed by TCRdb itself: fastp quality trimming at Q25, MiXCR clonotype calling, in-frame beta chains only. One record per CDR3 amino acid sequence lists the most common genes and DNA. TCRdb assigned the V and J calls; the authors' analysis was not used. This sample is represented by under 250,000 distinct CDR3 sequences; roughly 13% of them were singletons. The top ten clonotypes cover around 4% of the sample.

The CDR3 runs 13 amino acids, cysteine and phenylalanine included. This entry keeps only the CDR3 DNA: 39 bases, framed from base 1. V is cut by 3 bases and J by 3 bases, and the space between the germline ends is 5 bases. General findings and caveats noted by the study authors: Out-of-frame TCR alpha sequences shared between twins showed an excess of low generation-probability sequences compared with coincidental sharing between unrelated individuals. Invariant T cells such as MAIT and iNKT could partly confound zero-insertion analyses, although diverse VJ usage argued against such confounding for most clonotypes. In beta out-of-frame sequences, excess twin sharing was weaker, because having fewer shared sequences lowered the signal-to-noise ratio. In monozygotic twins, out-of-frame TCR alpha sharing was systematically underestimated by recombination models, although the models agreed with sharing between unrelated individuals. Because the same donors could not be followed over many years, the conclusions relied on cross-sectional statistical analysis. Abundant cord blood beta clonotypes had fewer insertions, young adult naive repertoires showed a similar but weaker trend, and memory repertoires showed no such trend.

Every donor in the study was a healthy Caucasian. The twin cohort comprised three pairs of female monozygotic twins, all aged about 18 to 29 years. Miltenyi CD45RO+ enrichment and human naive T-cell isolation kits were used to isolate memory (CD45RO+) and naive T cells from PBMC. The sample was also reused in another study, on yellow fever vaccine responses in identical twins. Looking at the second paper: According to the authors, in identical twins the way T cells responded to vaccination appeared partly convergent and partly personalized. In the study, vaccine-responding T cell clones were precisely tracked in identical twins.

Sequencing was carried out using memory (CD45RO+) T cells sorted from blood. Read against the paper, the sample's cell subset or site label means: CD45RO+ enriched T cells. The sequence was collected from a woman under 30 in good health. This chain is built from TRBV12-3 or TRBV12-4 and TRBJ2-2; no D gene can be assigned with confidence. CDR3 protein: CASSLSYTGELFF. The bases are TGTGCCAGCAGTTTGTCGTACACCGGGGAGCTGTTTTTT.